Below, 19 T cell receptor beta chains from the same sample are listed, as sequenced in a study of memory CD8 T cells in hepatitis C reinfection. Time point described: late/post reinfection, 12 to 24 weeks after detection. TCR sequencing was done directly ex vivo on sorted cells, without expansion in vitro. The method was immunoSEQ multiplex PCR; TCRdb's version includes in-frame clones alone and lacks a portion of them. The sample carries some 44,000 clones, 80% to 90% recorded once. The specimen sequenced was naive CD8+ T cells sorted from blood. These receptors were collected from a man younger than 35 with hepatitis C virus infection.

This chain connects TRBV7-6 to TRBJ2-2; TRBD1 agrees at 8 bases. The CDR3 length is 17 residues. Looked up from germline, CDR1 is SGHVS and CDR2 is FNYEAQ. Unmatched junction bases numbered 11, after V lost 5 bases and J lost 3 bases. CDR3 coding DNA: TGTGCCAGCAGCGTAAGATCGGACAGGGAGTACACCGGGGAGCTGTTTTTT. It is translated as CASSVRSDREYTGELFF.

The chain combines TRBV27 with TRBJ1-6, with 9 bases that match TRBD1. V trimming: 6 bases; J trimming: 11 bases; junction bases outside the gene matches: 11. The CDR3 has 15 amino acids. Germline loops: CDR1 MNHEY, CDR2 SMNVEV (reference sequence). CDR3 sequence: CASSPLQGALAPLHF. The DNA of the CDR3 is TGTGCCAGCAGCCCTTTACAGGGGGCTCTTGCACCCCTCCACTTT.

This clone was seen only once. J is TRBJ2-3 and V is TRBV9; 9 bases align to TRBD2. This CDR3 spans 16 amino acids. The germline CDR1 and CDR2 sequences are SGDLS and YYNGEE. V trimming: 4 bases; J trimming: 2 bases; junction bases outside the gene matches: 8. The CDR3 is CASSPIAGADTDTQYF. The CDR3 region has the DNA TGTGCCAGCAGCCCCATAGCGGGGGCCGACACAGATACGCAGTATTTT. The variable domain in full, with the rest retrieved from reference TRBV9 and TRBJ2-3, is DSGVTQTPKHLITATGQRVTLRCSPRSGDLSVYWYQQSLDQGLQFLIQYYNGEERAKGNILERFSAQQFPDLHSELNLSSLELGDSALYFCASSPIAGADTDTQYFGPGTRLTVL.

This chain connects TRBV6-5 to TRBJ1-1; D unclear. Germline assignment: CDR1 MNHEY and CDR2 SVGAGI. The CDR3 consists of 13 residues. Trimming removed 6 bases from V and 0 bases from J, with 8 bases in between. The CDR3 sequence: CASSERVNTEAFF. The CDR3 region has the DNA TGTGCCAGCAGCGAGAGGGTGAACACTGAAGCTTTCTTT.

The chain combines TRBV19 with TRBJ1-5, with TRBD1 identical over 8 bases. Unmatched junction bases numbered 10, after V lost 7 bases and J lost 11 bases. This CDR3 region has 13 residues. Germline V gene lookup returns CDR1 LNHDA and CDR2 SQIVND (reference sequence). The CDR3 DNA reads as TGTGCCAGTACCACGCAGGGGGCGGAGGCCCAGCATTTT. This encodes CASTTQGAEAQHF.

The chain employs TRBV6-6 and TRBJ1-4; 11 bases agree with TRBD1. The germline CDR1 and CDR2 sequences are MNHNY and SVGAGI (reference sequence). Trimming cost V 5 bases and J 6 bases; bases outside gene matches: 8. CDR3 length: 16 residues. The CDR3 DNA sequence: TGTGCCAGCAGTGTCCATCAGGACAGGGGGCATGAAAAACTGTTTTTT. This gives the protein CASSVHQDRGHEKLFF.

In its sample, this clone was seen a few times. The rearrangement links TRBV4-1 to TRBJ2-6; 7 nucleotides match TRBD2. The trim removed 1 base at V and 3 bases at J, leaving 0 bases unmatched. Germline assignment: CDR1 MGHRA and CDR2 YSYEKL. CDR3 length: 15 residues. The CDR3: CASSQGTSGANVLTF. CDR3 DNA: TGCGCCAGCAGCCAAGGGACTAGTGGGGCCAACGTCCTGACTTTC.

CDR3 protein: CASSQGTGELFF. The CDR3 nucleotides read TGTGCCAGCAGCCAGGGGACCGGGGAGCTGTTTTTT. The chain couples TRBV13 to TRBJ2-2; D is perhaps TRBD1 (6 bases). There are 12 residues in the CDR3. V was trimmed by 5 bases and J by 5 bases, leaving 6 bases between them. Germline V lookup: CDR1 PRHDT, CDR2 FYEKMQ (reference sequence).

The rearrangement uses TRBV5-4 and TRBJ1-2; 7 bases are a match to TRBD1. The CDR3 consists of 15 residues. CDR1 and CDR2 (germline): SGHNT, YYREEE (reference sequence). The ends lost 5 bases at V and 1 base at J; junction bases unmatched: 8. The CDR3 DNA reads TGTGCCAGCAGTCAATACGGGACAGATAACTATGGCTACACCTTC. It translates to CASSQYGTDNYGYTF.

The chain joins TRBV11-1 to TRBJ2-7, with TRBD2 identical over 12 bases. Germline loops: CDR1 SGHAT, CDR2 FQDESV (reference sequence). The CDR3 has 16 residues. Trimming removed 4 bases from V and 3 bases from J; junction bases left unmatched: 7. In nucleotides, the CDR3 is TGTGCCAGCAGCTCAGGGTGGACTAGCGGGGTCTACGAGCAGTACTTC. This gives the protein CASSSGWTSGVYEQYF.

The rearrangement uses TRBV4-1 and TRBJ1-2, with D unresolved. Germline V lookup: CDR1 MGHRA, CDR2 YSYEKL. The CDR3 extends over 14 amino acids. Trimming shortened V by 0 bases and J by 1 base, and 6 bases separated the two germline ends. In DNA form, the CDR3 reads TGCGCCAGCAGCCAAGATGGCAGTAACTATGGCTACACCTTC. This sequence encodes CASSQDGSNYGYTF.

This chain connects TRBV4-1 to TRBJ2-5; D may be TRBD2 (6 bases). Germline lookup yields CDR1 MGHRA and CDR2 YSYEKL. Deletions cut 1 base from V and 7 bases from J, with 22 bases between. There are 17 residues in the CDR3. CDR3 nucleotides: TGCGCCAGCAGCCAAGGAAGTAGCGGACTAACTTCAGGGACCCAGTACTTC. Residues: CASSQGSSGLTSGTQYF.

V usage is TRBV4-1 and J usage is TRBJ1-4; D gene ambiguous. CDR3 length: 14 residues. Germline-derived CDR1 and CDR2 are MGHRA and YSYEKL. The V end lost 0 bases, the J end lost 3 bases, and 5 bases lay between the germline ends. The CDR3 nucleotides are TGCGCCAGCAGCCAAGAAGCGGCTAATGAAAAACTGTTTTTT. Protein product: CASSQEAANEKLFF.

This clone appeared once. The rearrangement uses TRBV28 and TRBJ2-7; D unclear. V was pared by 4 bases and J by 7 bases, with 17 bases between. The CDR3 runs to 14 residues. Germline CDR1 and CDR2: MDHEN and SYDVKM. The chain's CDR3 is CASSYYEPSYEQYF. The CDR3 coding sequence is TGTGCCAGCAGTTACTATGAGCCATCGTATGAGCAGTACTTC.

The J gene is TRBJ2-2, the V gene TRBV5-4; TRBD2 aligns across 8 bases. The germline CDR1 and CDR2 sequences are SGHNT and YYREEE (reference sequence). There are 14 residues in the CDR3. The ends lost 8 bases at V and 5 bases at J; junction bases unmatched: 8. The CDR3: CASSFRGGTGELFF. CDR3 DNA: TGTGCCAGTTCATTCCGGGGGGGAACCGGGGAGCTGTTTTTT.

The CDR3 coding sequence is TGTGCCAGCAGCTTAGGAGCTCGGGGAGGGTCCGGGGAGCTGTTTTTT. Its translation: CASSLGARGGSGELFF. This chain uses TRBV7-6 with TRBJ2-2; 7 bases are shared with TRBD2. The germline CDR1 and CDR2 sequences are SGHVS and FNYEAQ. The CDR3 consists of 16 residues. V shed 1 base and J 6 bases; nucleotides not matched to a gene: 8.

This sequence joins TRBV11-2 and TRBJ1-1, with unresolved D. Looked up from germline, CDR1 is SGHAT and CDR2 is FQNNGV. Trimming shortened V by 1 base and J by 6 bases, and 6 bases separated the two germline ends. The CDR3 extends over 12 amino acids. The CDR3 DNA reads TGTGCCAGCAGCTTAGCCGGGTCTGAAGCTTTCTTT. Translation gives CASSLAGSEAFF.

The rearrangement joins TRBV28 to TRBJ2-7; 9 nucleotides align to TRBD1. CDR3 length equals 15 residues. The junction had 4 bases not matched to a gene; V was cut back by 3 bases and J by 1 base. The V gene's germline CDR1 is MDHEN and CDR2 SYDVKM. CDR3 sequence reads: CASSFRQGVSYEQYF. For the CDR3, the DNA is TGTGCCAGCAGTTTTCGACAGGGGGTGTCCTACGAGCAGTACTTC.

The chain carries TRBV15 and TRBJ2-5; D perhaps matches TRBD1 (5 bases). The length of the CDR3 is 14 residues. Trimming left V 3 bases short and J 5 bases short, with 13 bases between. Germline loops: CDR1 LNHNV, CDR2 YYDKDF (reference sequence). The CDR3 is CATSSDQGRETQYF. The CDR3 bases are TGTGCCACCAGCAGTGACCAGGGTAGGGAGACCCAGTACTTC.